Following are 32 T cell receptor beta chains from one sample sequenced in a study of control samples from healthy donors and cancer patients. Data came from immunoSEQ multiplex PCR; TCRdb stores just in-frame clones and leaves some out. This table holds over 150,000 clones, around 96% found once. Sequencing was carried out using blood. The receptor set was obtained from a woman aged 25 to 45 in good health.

The CDR3 sequence is CASSAGLAGDEQYF. CDR3 nucleotide sequence: TGTGCCAGCAGCGCGGGACTAGCGGGAGACGAGCAGTACTTC. V usage is TRBV9 and J usage is TRBJ2-7, with 14 bases lining up with TRBD2. The ends lost 3 bases at V and 5 bases at J; junction bases unmatched: 1. The CDR3 contains 14 residues. The V gene's germline CDR1 is SGDLS and CDR2 YYNGEE.

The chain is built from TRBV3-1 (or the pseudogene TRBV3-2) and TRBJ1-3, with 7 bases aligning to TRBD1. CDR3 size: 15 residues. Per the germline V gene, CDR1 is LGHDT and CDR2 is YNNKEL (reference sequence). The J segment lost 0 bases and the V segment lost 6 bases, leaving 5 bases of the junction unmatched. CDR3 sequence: CASRQGQFSGNTIYF. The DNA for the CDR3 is TGTGCCAGCAGACAGGGACAGTTCTCTGGAAACACCATATATTTT.

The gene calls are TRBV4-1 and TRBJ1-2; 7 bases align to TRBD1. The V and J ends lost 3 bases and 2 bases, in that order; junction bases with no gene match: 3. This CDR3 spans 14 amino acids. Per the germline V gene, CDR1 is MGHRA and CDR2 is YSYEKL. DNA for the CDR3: TGCGCCAGCAGCCAGCGGGACAGAAACTATGGCTACACCTTC. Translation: CASSQRDRNYGYTF.

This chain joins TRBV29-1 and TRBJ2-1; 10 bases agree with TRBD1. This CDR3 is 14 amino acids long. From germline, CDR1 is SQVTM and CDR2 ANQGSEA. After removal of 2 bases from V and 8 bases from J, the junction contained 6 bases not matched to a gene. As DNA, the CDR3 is TGCAGCGTTGAACACGACAGGGGGCCAGATGAGCAGTTCTTC. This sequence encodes CSVEHDRGPDEQFF.

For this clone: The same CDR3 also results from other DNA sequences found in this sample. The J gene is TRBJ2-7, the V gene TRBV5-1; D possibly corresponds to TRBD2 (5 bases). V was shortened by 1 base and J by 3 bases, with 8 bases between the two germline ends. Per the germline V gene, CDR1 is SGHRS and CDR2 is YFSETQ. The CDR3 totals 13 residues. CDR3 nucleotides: TGCGCCAGCAGCTTGTGGGCGGGCTACGAGCAGTACTTC. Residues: CASSLWAGYEQYF.

CDR3 bases: TGTGCCAGCAGCCCTTTTTCGAGCCCCCAAGAGACCCAGTACTTC. Translating it yields CASSPFSSPQETQYF. The gene calls are TRBV9 and TRBJ2-5; D remains ambiguous. The germline gives CDR1 SGDLS, CDR2 YYNGEE. V dropped 4 bases and J dropped 1 base, with 14 bases sitting between them. The CDR3 extends over 15 amino acids.

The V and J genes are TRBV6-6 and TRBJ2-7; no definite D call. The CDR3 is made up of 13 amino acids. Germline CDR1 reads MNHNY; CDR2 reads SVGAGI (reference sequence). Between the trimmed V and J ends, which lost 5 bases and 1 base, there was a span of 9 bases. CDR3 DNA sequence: TGTGCCAGCAGTCCCGGGCGGTCCTACGAGCAGTACTTC. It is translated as CASSPGRSYEQYF.

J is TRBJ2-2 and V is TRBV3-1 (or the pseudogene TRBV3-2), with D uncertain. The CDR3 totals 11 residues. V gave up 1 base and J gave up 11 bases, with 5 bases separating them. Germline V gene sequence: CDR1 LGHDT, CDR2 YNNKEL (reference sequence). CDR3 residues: CASSQADELFF. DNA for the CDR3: TGTGCCAGCAGCCAAGCCGATGAGCTGTTTTTT.

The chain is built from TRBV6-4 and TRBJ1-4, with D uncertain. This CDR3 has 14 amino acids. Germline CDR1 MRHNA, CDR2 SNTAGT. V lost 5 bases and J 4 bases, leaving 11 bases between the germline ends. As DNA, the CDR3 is TGTGCCAGCAGTCCCCCGCGGATTAATGAAAAACTGTTTTTT. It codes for CASSPPRINEKLFF.

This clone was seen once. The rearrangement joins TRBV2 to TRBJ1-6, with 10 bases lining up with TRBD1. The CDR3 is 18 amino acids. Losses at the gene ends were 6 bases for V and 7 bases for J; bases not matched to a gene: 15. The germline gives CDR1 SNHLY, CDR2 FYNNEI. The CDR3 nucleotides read TGTGCCAGCAGCCCCGGGACAGGGGCGGTTATTTGGAATTCACCCCTCCACTTT. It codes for CASSPGTGAVIWNSPLHF.

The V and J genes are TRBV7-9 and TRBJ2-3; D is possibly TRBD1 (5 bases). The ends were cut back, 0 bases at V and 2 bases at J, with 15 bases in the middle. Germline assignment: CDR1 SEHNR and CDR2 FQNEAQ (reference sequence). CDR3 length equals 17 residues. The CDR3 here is CASSLAIQVQATDTQYF. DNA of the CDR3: TGTGCCAGCAGCTTAGCGATACAGGTTCAAGCCACAGATACGCAGTATTTT.

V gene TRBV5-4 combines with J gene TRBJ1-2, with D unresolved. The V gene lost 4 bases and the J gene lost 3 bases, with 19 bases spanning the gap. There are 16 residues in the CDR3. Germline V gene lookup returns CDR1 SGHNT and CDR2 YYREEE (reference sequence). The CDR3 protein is CASSPPAPETHYGYTF. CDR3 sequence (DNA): TGTGCCAGCAGCCCCCCCGCGCCGGAGACTCACTATGGCTACACCTTC.

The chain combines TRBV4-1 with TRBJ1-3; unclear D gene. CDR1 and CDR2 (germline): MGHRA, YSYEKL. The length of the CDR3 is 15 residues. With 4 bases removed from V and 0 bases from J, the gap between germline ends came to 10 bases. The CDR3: CASSPLTPSGNTIYF. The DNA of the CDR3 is TGCGCCAGCAGCCCGCTCACCCCCTCTGGAAACACCATATATTTT.

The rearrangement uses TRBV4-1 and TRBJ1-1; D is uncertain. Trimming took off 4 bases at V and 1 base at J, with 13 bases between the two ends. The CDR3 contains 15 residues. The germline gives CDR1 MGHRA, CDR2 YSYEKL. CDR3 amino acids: CASSRETQANTEAFF. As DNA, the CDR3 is TGCGCCAGCAGCCGAGAGACACAAGCGAACACTGAAGCTTTCTTT.

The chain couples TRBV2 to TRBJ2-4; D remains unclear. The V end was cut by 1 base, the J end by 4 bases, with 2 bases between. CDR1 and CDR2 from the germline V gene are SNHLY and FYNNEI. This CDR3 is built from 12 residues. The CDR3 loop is CASSEGKNIQYF. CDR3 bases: TGTGCCAGCAGTGAAGGGAAAAACATTCAGTACTTC.

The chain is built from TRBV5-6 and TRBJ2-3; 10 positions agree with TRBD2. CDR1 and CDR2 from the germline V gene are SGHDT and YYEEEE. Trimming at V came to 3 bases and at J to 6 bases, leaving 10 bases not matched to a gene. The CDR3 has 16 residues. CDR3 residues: CASSYLTSGVVDTQYF. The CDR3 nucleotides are TGTGCCAGCAGCTACCTTACTAGCGGGGTGGTCGATACGCAGTATTTT.

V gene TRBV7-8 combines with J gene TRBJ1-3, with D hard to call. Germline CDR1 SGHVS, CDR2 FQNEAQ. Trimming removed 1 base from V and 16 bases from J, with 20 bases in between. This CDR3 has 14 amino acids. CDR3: CASSLVGGNTPHYF. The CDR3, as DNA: TGTGCCAGCAGCTTAGTCGGAGGGAATACGCCTCACTATTTT.

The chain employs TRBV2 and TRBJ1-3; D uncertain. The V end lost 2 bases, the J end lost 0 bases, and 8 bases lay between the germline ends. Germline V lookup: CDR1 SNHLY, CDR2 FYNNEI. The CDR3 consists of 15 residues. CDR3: CASSEIRNSGNTIYF. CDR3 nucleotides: TGTGCCAGCAGTGAAATCAGAAACTCTGGAAACACCATATATTTT.

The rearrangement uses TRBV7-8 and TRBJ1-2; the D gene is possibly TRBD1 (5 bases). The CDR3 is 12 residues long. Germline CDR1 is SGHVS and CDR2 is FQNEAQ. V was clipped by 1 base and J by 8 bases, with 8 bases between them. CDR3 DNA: TGTGCCAGCAGCTTAGGGGCAGGGGGCTACACCTTC. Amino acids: CASSLGAGGYTF.

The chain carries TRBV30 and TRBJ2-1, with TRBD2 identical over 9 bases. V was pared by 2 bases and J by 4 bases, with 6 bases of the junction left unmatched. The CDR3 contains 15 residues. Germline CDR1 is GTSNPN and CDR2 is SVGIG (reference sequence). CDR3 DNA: TGTGCCTGGAGTCCCGCTAGCGGGGCTTACAATGAGCAGTTCTTC. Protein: CAWSPASGAYNEQFF.

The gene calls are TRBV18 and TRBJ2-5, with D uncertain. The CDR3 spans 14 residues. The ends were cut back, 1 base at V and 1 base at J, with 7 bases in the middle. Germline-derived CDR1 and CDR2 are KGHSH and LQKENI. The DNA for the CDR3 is TGTGCCAGCTCACCACTTCCGAGCCAAGAGACCCAGTACTTC. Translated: CASSPLPSQETQYF.

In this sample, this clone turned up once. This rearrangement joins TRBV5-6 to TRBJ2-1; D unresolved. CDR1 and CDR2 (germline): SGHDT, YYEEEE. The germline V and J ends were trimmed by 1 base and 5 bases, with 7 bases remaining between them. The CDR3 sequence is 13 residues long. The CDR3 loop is CASSLRQNNEQFF. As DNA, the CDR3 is TGTGCCAGCAGCTTGAGGCAAAACAATGAGCAGTTCTTC.

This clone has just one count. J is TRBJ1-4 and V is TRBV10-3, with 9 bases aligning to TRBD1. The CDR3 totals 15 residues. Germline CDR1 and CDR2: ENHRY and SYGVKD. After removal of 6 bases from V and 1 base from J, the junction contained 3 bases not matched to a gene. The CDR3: CAISDRGGTNEKLFF. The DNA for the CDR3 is TGTGCCATCAGCGACAGGGGGGGAACTAATGAAAAACTGTTTTTT.

CDR3 sequence: CASSESTFDGGFYGYTF. As DNA, the CDR3 is TGTGCCAGCAGTGAATCGACCTTTGATGGGGGATTCTATGGCTACACCTTC. The J gene is TRBJ1-2, the V gene TRBV6-1; D is possibly TRBD1 (5 bases). The ends were cut back, 2 bases at V and 4 bases at J, with 20 bases in the middle. From germline, CDR1 is MNHNS and CDR2 SASEGT. The CDR3 contains 17 residues.

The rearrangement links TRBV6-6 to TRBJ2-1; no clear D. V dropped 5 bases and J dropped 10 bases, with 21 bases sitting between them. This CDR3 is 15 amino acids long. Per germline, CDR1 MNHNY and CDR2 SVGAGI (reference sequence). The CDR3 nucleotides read TGTGCCAGCAGTAATCAAGCCGTAACCCAAACCGAGCAGTTCTTC. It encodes CASSNQAVTQTEQFF.

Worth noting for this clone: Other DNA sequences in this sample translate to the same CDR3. The CDR3 DNA reads as TGCGCCAGCATCCTGGGAGAGACCCAGTACTTC. Protein sequence: CASILGETQYF. J is TRBJ2-5 and V is TRBV10-1; no reliable D call. V was trimmed by 7 bases and J by 4 bases, leaving 7 bases between them. This CDR3 spans 11 amino acids. Germline-derived CDR1 and CDR2 are WNHNN and SYGVQD (reference sequence).

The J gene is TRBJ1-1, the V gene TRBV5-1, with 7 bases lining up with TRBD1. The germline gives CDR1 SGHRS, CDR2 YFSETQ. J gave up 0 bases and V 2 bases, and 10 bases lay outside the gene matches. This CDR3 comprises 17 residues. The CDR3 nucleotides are TGCGCCAGCAGCTTATTCAAGGGGGCGGGTGTGAACACTGAAGCTTTCTTT. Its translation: CASSLFKGAGVNTEAFF.

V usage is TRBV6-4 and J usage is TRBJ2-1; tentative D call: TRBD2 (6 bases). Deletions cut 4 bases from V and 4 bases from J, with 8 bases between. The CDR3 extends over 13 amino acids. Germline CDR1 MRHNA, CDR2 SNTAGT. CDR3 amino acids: CASSVAEYNEQFF. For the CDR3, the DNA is TGTGCCAGCAGTGTAGCGGAGTACAATGAGCAGTTCTTC.

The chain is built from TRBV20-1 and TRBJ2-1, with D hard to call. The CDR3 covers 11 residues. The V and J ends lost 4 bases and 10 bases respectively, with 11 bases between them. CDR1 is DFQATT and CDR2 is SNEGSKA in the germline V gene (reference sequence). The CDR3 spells CSAKRTAEQFF. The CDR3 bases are TGCAGTGCTAAACGGACGGCGGAGCAGTTCTTC.

The CDR3: CASSLVASGSYDEQFF. The CDR3 coding sequence is TGTGCCAGCAGCTTGGTCGCGAGCGGGAGTTACGACGAGCAGTTCTTC. V usage is TRBV5-6 and J usage is TRBJ2-1; 8 nucleotides agree with TRBD2. The junction had 12 bases not matched to a gene; V was cut back by 0 bases and J by 10 bases. The germline V gene has CDR1 SGHDT and CDR2 YYEEEE. The CDR3 extends over 16 amino acids.

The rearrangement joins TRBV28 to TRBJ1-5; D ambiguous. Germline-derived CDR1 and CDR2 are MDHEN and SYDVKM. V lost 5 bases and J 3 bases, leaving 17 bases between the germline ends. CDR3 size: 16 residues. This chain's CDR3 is CASSRLNVPNNQPQHF. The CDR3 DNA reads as TGTGCCAGCAGTCGATTGAATGTACCGAACAATCAGCCCCAGCATTTT.

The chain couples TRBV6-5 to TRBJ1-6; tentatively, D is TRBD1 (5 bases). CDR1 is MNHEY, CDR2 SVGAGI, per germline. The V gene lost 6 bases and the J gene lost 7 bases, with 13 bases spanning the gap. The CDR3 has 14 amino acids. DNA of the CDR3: TGTGCCAGCAGCCAGGGACTACAAAATTCACCCCTCCACTTT. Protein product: CASSQGLQNSPLHF.